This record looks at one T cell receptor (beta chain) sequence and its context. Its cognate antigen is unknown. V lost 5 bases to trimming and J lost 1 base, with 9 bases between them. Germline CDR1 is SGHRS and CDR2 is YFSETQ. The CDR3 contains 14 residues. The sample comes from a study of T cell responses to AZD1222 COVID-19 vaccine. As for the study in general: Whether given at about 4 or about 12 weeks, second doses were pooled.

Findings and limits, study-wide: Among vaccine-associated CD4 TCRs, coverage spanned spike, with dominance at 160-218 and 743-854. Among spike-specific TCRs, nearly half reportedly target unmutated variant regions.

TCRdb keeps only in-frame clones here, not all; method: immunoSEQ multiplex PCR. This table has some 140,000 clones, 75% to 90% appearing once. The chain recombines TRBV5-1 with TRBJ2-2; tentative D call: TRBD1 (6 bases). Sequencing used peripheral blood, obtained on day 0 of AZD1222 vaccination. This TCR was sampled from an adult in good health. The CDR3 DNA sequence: TGCGCCAGCAGATACAGGGTGAACACCGGGGAGCTGTTTTTT. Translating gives CASRYRVNTGELFF. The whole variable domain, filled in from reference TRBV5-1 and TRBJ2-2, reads KAGVTQTPRYLIKTRGQQVTLSCSPISGHRSVSWYQQTPGQGLQFLFEYFSETQRNKGNFPGRFSGRQFSNSRSEMNVSTLELGDSALYLCASRYRVNTGELFFGEGSRLTVL.